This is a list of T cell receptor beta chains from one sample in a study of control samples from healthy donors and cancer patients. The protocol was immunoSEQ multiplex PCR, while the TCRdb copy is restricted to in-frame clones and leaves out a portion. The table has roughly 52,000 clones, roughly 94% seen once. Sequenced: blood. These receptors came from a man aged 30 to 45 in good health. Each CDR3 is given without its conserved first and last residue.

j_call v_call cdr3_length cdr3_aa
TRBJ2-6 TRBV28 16 ASSHDWDRYFETNVLT
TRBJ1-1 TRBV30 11 AWSVGGRTEAF
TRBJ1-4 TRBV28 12 ASRTLATNEKLF
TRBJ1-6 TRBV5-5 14 ASSFQYLGSISPLH
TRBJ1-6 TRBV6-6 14 ASSYIRSSYNSPLH
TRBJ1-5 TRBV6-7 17 ASSYSQDRGPVSNQPQH
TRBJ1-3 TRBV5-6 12 ASSSQSSGNTIY
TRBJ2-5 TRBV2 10 AGDDRVETQY
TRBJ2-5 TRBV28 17 ASSPLRTSGRTNQETQY
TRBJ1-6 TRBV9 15 ASSLGDGQGANSPLH
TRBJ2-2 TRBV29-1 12 SVAGTGKTGELF
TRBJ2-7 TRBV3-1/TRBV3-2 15 ASSQDRGGVLRYEQY
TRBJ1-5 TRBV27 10 ASSYGNQPQH
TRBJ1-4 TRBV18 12 ASSGGQGTEKLF
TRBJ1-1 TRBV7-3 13 ASSLTRDDNFEAF
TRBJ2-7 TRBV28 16 ASSLYTSGGTFSYEQY
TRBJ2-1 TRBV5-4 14 ASSLGTGSSYNEQF
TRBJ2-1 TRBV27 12 ASRNIGTNNEQF
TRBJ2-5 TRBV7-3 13 ASSLSGTGIETQY
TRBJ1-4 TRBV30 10 AWRPGGPFVF
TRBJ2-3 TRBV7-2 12 ASGWGGTTDTQY
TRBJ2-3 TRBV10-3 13 AISPRGREGDTQY
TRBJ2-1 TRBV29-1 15 SVEGGLAGFLVNEQF
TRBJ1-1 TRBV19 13 ASSAGTGVLAEAF
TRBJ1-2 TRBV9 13 ASSSDRGQDYGYT
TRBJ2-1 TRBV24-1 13 ATSVSQGGPNEQF
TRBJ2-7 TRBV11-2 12 ASSLGGQGYEQY
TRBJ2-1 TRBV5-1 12 ASSLGDSYNEQF
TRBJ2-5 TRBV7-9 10 ASSPFQETQY
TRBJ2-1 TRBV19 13 ASSIMLGTNNEQF
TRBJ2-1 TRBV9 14 ASSVAERGTYNEQF
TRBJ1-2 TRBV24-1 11 ATSETVNYGYT
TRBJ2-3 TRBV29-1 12 SVEVAGGGDTQY
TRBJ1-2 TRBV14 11 ASSPKAGNGYT
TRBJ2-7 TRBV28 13 ATAVSAGVSYEQY
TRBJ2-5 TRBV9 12 ASSAGTVYETQY
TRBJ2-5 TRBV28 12 ASSLYTRRETQY
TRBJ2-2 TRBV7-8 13 ASSSTGQGTGELF
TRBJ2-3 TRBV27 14 ASSFTGAGGTDTQY
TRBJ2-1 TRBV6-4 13 ASSERALAGHEQF
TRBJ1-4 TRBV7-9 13 ASTPKGQTNEKLF
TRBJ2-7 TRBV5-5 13 ASSSDREGVYEQY
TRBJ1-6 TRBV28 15 ASSLGTGEGYNSPLH
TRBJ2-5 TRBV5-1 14 ASSLAEGGHQETQY
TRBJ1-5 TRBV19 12 ASSIAGFSQPQH
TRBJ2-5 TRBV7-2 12 ASSSGGFRETQY
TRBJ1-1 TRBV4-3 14 ASSQGPGQGRTEAF
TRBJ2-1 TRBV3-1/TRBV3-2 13 ASGPSGSAYNEQF
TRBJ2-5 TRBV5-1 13 ASSLYPGERETQY
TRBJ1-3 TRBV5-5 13 ASSLVEGAGNTIY
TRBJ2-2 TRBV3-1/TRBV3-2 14 ASSQVGGRGGGELF
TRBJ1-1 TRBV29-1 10 SVATGNTEAF
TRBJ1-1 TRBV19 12 ASRDRPGDTEAF
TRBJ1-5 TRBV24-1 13 ATSETGASNQPQH
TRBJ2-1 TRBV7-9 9 ASSTLNEQF
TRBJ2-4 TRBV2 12 ASRSRASGIIQY
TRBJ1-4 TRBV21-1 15 ASSTDRGFATNEKLF
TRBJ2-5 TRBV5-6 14 ASSLVSGRAGETQY
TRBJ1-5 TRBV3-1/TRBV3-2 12 ASSQASGNQPQH
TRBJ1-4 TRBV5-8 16 ASSLSPGTGGRDEKLF